This T cell receptor (beta chain) was identified during a study of blood T cell repertoires in COVID-19. Method: immunoSEQ multiplex PCR; TCRdb's copy keeps in-frame clones and lacks some. The repertoire includes 200,000 to 300,000 clones, almost 85% of them detected once, and around 5.5% sits in the top ten. Losses at the gene ends were 4 bases for V and 7 bases for J; bases not matched to a gene: 10. This CDR3 has 15 residues. Germline CDR1 reads SGDLS; CDR2 reads YYNGEE. This receptor was obtained from a man aged 50 to 59 with COVID-19, enrolled during active disease. The sequenced sample was peripheral blood. V and J are TRBV9 and TRBJ2-7; 11 nucleotides line up with TRBD2. CDR3 sequence reads: CASSPGGLAGGEQYF. Written as DNA, the CDR3 is TGTGCCAGCAGCCCCGGAGGTCTAGCGGGGGGAGAGCAGTACTTC.